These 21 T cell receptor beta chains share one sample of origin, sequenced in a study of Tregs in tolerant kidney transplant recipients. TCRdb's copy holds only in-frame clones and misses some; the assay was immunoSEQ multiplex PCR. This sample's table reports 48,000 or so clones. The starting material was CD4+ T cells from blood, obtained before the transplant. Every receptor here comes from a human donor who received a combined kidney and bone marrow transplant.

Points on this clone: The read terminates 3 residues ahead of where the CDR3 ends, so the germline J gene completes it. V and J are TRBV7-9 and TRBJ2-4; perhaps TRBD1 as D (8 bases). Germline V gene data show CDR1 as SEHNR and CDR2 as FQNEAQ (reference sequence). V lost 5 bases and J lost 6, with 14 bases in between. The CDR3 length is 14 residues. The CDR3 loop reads CASSLTGEGNIQYF. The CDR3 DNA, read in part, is TGTGCCAGCAGCCTGACAGGGGAGGGAAACATT.

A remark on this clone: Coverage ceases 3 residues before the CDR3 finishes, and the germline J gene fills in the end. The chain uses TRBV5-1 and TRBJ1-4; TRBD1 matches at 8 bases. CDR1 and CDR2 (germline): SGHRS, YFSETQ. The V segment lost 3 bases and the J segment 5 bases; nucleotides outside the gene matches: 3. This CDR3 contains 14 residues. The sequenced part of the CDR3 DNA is TGCGCCAGCAGCTACGGACAGGGAAATGAAAAA. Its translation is CASSYGQGNEK. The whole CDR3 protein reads CASSYGQGNEKLFF. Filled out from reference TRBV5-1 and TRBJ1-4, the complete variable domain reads KAGVTQTPRYLIKTRGQQVTLSCSPISGHRSVSWYQQTPGQGLQFLFEYFSETQRNKGNFPGRFSGRQFSNSRSEMNVSTLELGDSALYLCASSYGQGNEKLFFGSGTQLSVL.

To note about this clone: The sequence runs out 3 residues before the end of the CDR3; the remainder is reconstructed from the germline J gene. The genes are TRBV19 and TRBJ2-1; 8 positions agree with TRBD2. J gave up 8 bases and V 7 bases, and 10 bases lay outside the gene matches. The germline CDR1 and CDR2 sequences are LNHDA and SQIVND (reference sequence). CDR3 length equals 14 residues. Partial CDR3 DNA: TGTGCCAGTATGCGGAGCGGGAGTAGCTATGAG. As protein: CASMRSGSSYE. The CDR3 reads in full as CASMRSGSSYEQFF.

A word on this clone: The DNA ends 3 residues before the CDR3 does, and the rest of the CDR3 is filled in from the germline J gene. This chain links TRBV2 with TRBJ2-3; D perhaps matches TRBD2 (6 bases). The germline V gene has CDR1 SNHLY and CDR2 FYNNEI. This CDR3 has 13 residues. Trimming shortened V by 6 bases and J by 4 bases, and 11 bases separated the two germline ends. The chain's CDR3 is CASREGLADTQYF. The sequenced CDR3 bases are TGTGCCAGCAGGGAGGGCCTTGCAGATACG.

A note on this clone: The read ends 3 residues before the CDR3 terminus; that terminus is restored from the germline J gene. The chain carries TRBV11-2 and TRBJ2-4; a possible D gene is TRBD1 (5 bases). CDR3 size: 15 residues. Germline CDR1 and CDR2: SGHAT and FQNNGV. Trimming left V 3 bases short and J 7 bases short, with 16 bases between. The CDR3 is CASSFQGKSGNIQYF. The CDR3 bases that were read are TGTGCCAGCAGCTTTCAGGGAAAGTCAGGGAACATT.

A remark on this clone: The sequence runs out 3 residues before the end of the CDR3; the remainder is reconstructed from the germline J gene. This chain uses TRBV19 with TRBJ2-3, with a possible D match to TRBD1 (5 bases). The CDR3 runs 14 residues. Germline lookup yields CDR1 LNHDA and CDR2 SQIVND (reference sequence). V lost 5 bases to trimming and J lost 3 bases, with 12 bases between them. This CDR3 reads CASSPGYLTDTQYF. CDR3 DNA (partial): TGTGCCAGTAGTCCAGGGTATCTTACAGATACG. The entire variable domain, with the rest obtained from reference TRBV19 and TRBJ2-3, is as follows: DGGITQSPKYLFRKEGQNVTLSCEQNLNHDAMYWYRQDPGQGLRLIYYSQIVNDFQKGDIAEGYSVSREKKESFPLTVTSAQKNPTAFYLCASSPGYLTDTQYFGPGTRLTVL.

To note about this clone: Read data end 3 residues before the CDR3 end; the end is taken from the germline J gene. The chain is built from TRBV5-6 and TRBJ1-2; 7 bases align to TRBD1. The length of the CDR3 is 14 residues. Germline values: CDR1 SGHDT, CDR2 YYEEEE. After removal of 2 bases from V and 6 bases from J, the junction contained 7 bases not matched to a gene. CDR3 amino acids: CASSLSETGHGYTF. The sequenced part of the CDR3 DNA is TGTGCCAGCAGCTTAAGCGAGACAGGGCATGGC.

The CDR3 region is CASSPGGRNNSPLHF. CDR3 bases read: TGTGCCAGCTCACCCGGGGGACGGAATAATTCACCC. This sequence joins TRBV18 and TRBJ1-6, with a possible D match to TRBD1 (5 bases). Read data end 3 residues before the CDR3 end; the end is taken from the germline J gene. With 3 bases removed from V and 5 bases from J, the gap between germline ends came to 11 bases. Germline CDR1 and CDR2: KGHSH and LQKENI. The CDR3 totals 15 residues.

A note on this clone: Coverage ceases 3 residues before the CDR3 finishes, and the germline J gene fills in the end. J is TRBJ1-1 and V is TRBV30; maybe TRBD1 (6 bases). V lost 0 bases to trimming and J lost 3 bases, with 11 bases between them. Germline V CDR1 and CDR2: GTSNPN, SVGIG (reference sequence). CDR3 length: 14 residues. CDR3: CAWSVAGADTEAFF. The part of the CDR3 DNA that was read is TGTGCCTGGAGTGTAGCAGGGGCCGACACTGAA.

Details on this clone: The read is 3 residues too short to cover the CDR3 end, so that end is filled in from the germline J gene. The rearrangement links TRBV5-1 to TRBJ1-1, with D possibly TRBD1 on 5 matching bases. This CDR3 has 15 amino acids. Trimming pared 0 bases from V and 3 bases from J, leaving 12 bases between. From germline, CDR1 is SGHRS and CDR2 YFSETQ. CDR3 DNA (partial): TGCGCCAGCAGCTTGGAACAGGTTTTAGACACTGAA. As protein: CASSLEQVLDTE. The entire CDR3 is CASSLEQVLDTEAFF.

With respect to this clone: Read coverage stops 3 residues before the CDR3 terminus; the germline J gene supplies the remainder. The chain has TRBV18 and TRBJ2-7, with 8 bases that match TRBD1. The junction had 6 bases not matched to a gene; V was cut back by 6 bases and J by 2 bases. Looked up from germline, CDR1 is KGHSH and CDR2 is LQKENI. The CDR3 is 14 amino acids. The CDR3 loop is CASSQGQEAYEQYF. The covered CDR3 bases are TGTGCCAGCTCCCAGGGACAGGAGGCCTACGAG.

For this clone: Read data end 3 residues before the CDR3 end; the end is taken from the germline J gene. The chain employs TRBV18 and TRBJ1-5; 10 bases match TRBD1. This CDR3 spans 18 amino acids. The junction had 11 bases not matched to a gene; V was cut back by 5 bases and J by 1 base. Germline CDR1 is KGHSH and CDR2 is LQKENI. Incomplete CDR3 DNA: TGTGCCAGCTCATCCGACAGGGGGCTGGTGGAAAGCAATCAGCCC. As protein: CASSSDRGLVESNQP. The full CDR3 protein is CASSSDRGLVESNQPQHF.

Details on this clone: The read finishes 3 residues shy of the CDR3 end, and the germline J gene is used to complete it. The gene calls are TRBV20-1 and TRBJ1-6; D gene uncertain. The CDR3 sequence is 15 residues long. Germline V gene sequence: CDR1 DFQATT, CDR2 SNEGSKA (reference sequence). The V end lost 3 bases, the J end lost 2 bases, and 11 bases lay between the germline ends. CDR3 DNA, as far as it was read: TGCAGTGCTAGTCCGCGGAGAACCTATAATTCACCC. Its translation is CSASPRRTYNSP. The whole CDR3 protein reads CSASPRRTYNSPLHF.

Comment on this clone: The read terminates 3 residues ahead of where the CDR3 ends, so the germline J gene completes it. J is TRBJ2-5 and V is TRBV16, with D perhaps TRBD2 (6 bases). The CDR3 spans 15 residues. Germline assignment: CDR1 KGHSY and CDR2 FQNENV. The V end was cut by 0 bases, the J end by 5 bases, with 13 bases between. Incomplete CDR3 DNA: TGTGCCAGCAGCCAATCGGAGCGGGTGTCGGAGACC. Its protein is CASSQSERVSET. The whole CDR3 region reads CASSQSERVSETQYF. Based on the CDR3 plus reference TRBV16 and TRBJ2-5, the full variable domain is GEEVAQTPKHLVRGEGQKAKLYCAPIKGHSYVFWYQQVLKNEFKFLISFQNENVFDETGMPKERFSAKCLPNSPCSLEIQATKLEDSAVYFCASSQSERVSETQYFGPGTRLLVL.

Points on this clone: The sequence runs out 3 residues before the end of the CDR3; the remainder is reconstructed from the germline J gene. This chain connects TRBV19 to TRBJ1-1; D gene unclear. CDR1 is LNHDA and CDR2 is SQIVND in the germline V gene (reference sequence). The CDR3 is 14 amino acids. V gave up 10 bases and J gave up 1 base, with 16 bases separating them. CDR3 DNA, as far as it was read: TGTGCCATCCGACCCCGGGGAGCGAACACTGAA. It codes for CAIRPRGANTE. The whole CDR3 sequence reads CAIRPRGANTEAFF.

The CDR3 spells CAWSVGGVSYEQYF. CDR3 DNA (partial): TGTGCCTGGAGTGTTGGCGGGGTCTCCTACGAG. This chain links TRBV30 with TRBJ2-7; possibly TRBD2 for D (6 bases). The observed sequence ends 3 residues before the CDR3 terminus, with the missing tail filled in from the germline J gene. Germline CDR1 and CDR2: GTSNPN and SVGIG (reference sequence). The V end lost 0 bases, the J end lost 0 bases, and 9 bases lay between the germline ends. This CDR3 has 14 amino acids.

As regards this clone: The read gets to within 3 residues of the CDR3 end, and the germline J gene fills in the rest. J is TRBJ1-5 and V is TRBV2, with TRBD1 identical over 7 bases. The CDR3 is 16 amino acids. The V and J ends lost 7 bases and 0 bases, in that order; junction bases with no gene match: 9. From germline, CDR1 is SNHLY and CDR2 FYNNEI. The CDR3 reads CASTKDRVYSNQPQHF. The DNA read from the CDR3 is TGTGCCAGCACCAAAGACAGGGTCTATAGCAATCAGCCC.

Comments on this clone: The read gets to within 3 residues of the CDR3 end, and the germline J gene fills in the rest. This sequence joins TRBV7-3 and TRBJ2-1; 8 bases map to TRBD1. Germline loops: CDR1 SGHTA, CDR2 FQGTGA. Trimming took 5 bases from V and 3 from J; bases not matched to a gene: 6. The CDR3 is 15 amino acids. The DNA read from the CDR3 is TGTGCCAGCAGCAAAACAGGGGGGCTCTACAATGAG. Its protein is CASSKTGGLYNE. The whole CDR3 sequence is CASSKTGGLYNEQFF.

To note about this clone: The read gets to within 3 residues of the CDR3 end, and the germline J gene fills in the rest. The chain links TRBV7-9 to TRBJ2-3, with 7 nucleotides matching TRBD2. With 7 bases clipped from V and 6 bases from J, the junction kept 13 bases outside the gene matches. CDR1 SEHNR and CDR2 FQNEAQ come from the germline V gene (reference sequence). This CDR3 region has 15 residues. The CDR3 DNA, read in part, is TGTGCCAGCATACCTTTCGGGCGGGAGATGGATACG. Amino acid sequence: CASIPFGREMDT. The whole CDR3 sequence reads CASIPFGREMDTQYF.

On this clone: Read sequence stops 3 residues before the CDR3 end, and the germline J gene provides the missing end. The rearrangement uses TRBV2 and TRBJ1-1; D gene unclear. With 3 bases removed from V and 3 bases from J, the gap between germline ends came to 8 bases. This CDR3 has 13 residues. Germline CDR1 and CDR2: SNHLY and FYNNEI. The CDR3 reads CASSDRGDTEAFF. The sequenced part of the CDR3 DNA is TGTGCCAGCAGTGATCGGGGAGACACTGAA.

Incomplete CDR3 DNA: TGTGCCAGCAGCTTTCAGACAGTCAATGAG. Protein product: CASSFQTVNE. The whole CDR3 sequence is CASSFQTVNEQFF. This chain connects TRBV7-2 to TRBJ2-1, with D possibly TRBD1 on 5 matching bases. The read ends 3 residues before the CDR3 terminus; that terminus is restored from the germline J gene. The CDR3 consists of 13 residues. V dropped 3 bases and J dropped 6 bases, with 9 bases sitting between them. The germline V gene encodes CDR1 SGHTA and CDR2 FQGNSA.